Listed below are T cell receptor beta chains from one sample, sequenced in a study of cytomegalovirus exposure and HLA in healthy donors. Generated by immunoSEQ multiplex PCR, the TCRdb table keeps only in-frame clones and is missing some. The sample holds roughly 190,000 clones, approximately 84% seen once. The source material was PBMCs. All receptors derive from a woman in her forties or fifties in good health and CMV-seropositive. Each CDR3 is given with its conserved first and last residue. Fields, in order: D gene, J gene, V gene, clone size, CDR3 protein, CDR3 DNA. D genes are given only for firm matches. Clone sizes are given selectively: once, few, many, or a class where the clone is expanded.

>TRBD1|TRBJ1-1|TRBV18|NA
CASSPTTGTGVTTEAFF
TGTGCCAGCTCACCTACGACCGGGACAGGGGTGACCACTGAAGCTTTCTTT
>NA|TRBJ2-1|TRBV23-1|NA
CASSHRRTALKRGSSYNEQFF
TGCGCCAGCAGTCACCGAAGGACAGCCCTCAAACGAGGGAGCTCCTACAATGAGCAGTTCTTC
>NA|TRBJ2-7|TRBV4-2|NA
CASSQERSGGEQYF
TGTGCCAGCAGCCAAGAAAGGTCCGGCGGGGAGCAGTACTTC
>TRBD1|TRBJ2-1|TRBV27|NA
CASSYLAGTGSYNEQFF
TGTGCCAGCAGTTACTTGGCAGGGACAGGTTCCTACAATGAGCAGTTCTTC
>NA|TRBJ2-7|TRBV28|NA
CASSLRDNEQYF
TGTGCCAGCAGCTTACGGGACAACGAGCAGTACTTC
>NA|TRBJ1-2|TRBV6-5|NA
CASTQRGGRGYTF
TGTGCCAGCACCCAACGCGGGGGGCGAGGCTACACCTTC
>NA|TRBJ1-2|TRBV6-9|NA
CASSEGVSYGYTF
TGTGCCAGCAGTGAAGGGGTCTCCTATGGCTACACCTTC
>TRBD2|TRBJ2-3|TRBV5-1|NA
CASSFSGGPLDTQYF
TGCGCCAGCAGCTTTAGCGGGGGGCCGCTAGATACGCAGTATTTT
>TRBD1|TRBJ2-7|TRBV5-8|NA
CASSLRTGGNFDYEQYF
TGTGCCAGCAGCCTCCGGACAGGGGGGAATTTTGACTACGAGCAGTACTTC
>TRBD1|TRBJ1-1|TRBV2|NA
CASSGTGGWSEAFF
TGTGCCAGCAGTGGAACAGGGGGCTGGTCTGAAGCTTTCTTT
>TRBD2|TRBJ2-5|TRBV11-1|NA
CASSLAALAGAQETQYF
TGTGCCAGCAGCTTAGCCGCACTAGCGGGGGCCCAAGAGACCCAGTACTTC
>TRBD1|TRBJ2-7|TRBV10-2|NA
CASTGTGGGYEQYF
TGCGCCAGCACCGGGACAGGGGGCGGGTACGAGCAGTACTTC
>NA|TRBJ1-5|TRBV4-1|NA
CASSLDGTRNQPQHF
TGCGCCAGCAGCCTAGACGGCACGAGGAATCAGCCCCAGCATTTT
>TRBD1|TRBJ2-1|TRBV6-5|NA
CASSHMTGGDNEQFF
TGTGCCAGCAGTCACATGACAGGGGGGGACAATGAGCAGTTCTTC
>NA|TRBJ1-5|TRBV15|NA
CATSRDTGTTPWAQHF
TGTGCCACCAGCAGAGATACGGGAACGACACCTTGGGCCCAGCATTTT
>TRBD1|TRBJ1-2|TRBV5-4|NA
CASSPREGAEGYTF
TGTGCCAGCAGCCCGCGGGAGGGGGCGGAAGGCTACACCTTC
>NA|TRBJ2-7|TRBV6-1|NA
CASSRTGTYEQYF
TGTGCCAGCAGCCGTACAGGGACCTACGAGCAGTACTTC
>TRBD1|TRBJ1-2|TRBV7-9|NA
CASSLVGTGFYGYTF
TGTGCCAGCAGCTTAGTTGGGACAGGTTTTTATGGCTACACCTTC
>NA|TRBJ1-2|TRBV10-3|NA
CAISQVEAEGYTF
TGTGCCATCAGCCAGGTGGAGGCGGAGGGCTACACCTTC
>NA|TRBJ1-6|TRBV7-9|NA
CASSIHRDYNSPLHF
TGTGCCAGCAGCATTCACAGGGATTATAATTCACCCCTCCACTTT
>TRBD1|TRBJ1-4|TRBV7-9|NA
CATPPSRTGTMGEKLFF
TGTGCCACCCCACCCAGCCGGACAGGAACAATGGGTGAAAAACTGTTTTTT
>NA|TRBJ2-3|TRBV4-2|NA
CASSQEGPGASTDTQYF
TGTGCCAGCAGCCAAGAAGGGCCAGGGGCTAGCACAGATACGCAGTATTTT
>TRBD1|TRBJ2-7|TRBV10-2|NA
CASVPTGISDEQYF
TGCGCCAGCGTACCGACAGGGATATCGGACGAGCAGTACTTC
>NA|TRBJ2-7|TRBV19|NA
CASSIAGSGIGEQYF
TGTGCCAGTAGTATAGCTGGGTCAGGGATTGGCGAGCAGTACTTC
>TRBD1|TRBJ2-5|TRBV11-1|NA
CASSLEDSGGETQYF
TGTGCCAGCAGCTTAGAAGATTCAGGGGGAGAGACCCAGTACTTC
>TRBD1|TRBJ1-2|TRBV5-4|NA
CASSPDRGPYGYTF
TGTGCCAGCAGCCCGGACAGGGGGCCCTATGGCTACACCTTC
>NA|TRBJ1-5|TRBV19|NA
CASSMWQGNQPQHF
TGTGCCAGTAGTATGTGGCAGGGCAATCAGCCCCAGCATTTT
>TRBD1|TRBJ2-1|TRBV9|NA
CASSGTGLPFF
TGTGCCAGCAGCGGGACAGGGCTCCCGTTCTTC
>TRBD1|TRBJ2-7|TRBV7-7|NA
CASSITGAGEQYF
TGTGCTAGCAGCATTACAGGGGCGGGCGAGCAGTACTTC
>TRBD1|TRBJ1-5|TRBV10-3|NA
CAISGTVNQPQHF
TGTGCCATCAGCGGGACAGTCAATCAGCCCCAGCATTTT
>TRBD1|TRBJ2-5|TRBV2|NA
CASSTTGDPQETQYF
TGTGCCAGCAGTACTACAGGGGATCCGCAGGAGACCCAGTACTTC
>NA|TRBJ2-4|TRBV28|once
CASSTTGSAKNIQYF
TGTGCCAGCAGTACAACAGGGTCCGCCAAAAACATTCAGTACTTC